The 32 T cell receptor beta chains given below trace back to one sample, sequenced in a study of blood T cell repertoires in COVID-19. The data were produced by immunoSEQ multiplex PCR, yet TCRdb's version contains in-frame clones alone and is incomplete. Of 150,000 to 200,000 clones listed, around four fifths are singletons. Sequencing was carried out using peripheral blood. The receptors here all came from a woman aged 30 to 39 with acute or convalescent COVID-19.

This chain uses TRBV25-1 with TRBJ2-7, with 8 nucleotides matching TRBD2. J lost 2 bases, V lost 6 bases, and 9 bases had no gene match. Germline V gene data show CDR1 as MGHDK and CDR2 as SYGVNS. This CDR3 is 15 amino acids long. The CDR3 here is CASSAGVAGPYEQYF. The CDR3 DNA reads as TGTGCCAGCAGCGCCGGGGTAGCGGGGCCCTACGAGCAGTACTTC.

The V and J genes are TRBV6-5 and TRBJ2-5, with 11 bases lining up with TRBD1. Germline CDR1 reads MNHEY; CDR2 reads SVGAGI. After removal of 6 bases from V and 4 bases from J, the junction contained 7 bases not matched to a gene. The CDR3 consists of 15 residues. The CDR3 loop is CASSGGTGGGETQYF. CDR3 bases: TGTGCCAGCAGCGGCGGGACAGGGGGGGGAGAGACCCAGTACTTC.

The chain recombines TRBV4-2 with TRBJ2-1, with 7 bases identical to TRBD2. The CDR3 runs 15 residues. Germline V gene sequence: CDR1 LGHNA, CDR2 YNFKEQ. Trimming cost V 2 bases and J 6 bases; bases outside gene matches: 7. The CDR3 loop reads CASSQFQRGGNEQFF. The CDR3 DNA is TGTGCCAGCAGCCAATTCCAGCGGGGAGGCAATGAGCAGTTCTTC.

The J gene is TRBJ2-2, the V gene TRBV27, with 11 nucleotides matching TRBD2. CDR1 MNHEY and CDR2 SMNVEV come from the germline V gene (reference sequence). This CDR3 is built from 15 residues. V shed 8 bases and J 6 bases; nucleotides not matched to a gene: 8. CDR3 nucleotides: TGTGCCAGCTGTAGCGGGGGGGCATTAGCCGGGGAGCTGTTTTTT. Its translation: CASCSGGALAGELFF.

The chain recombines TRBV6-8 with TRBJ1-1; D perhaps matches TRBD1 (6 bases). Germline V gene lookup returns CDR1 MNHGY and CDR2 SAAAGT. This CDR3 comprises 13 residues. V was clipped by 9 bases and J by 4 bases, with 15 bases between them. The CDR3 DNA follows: TGTGCCAGGGCGTACAGGGTGTGCACTGAAGCTTTCTTT. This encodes CARAYRVCTEAFF.

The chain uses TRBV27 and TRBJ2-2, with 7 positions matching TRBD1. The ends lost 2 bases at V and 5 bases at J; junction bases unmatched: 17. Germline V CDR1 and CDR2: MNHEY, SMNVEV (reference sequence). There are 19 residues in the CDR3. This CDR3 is CASSLRSATGIRWTGELFF. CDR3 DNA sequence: TGTGCCAGCAGTTTAAGAAGTGCGACAGGGATAAGGTGGACCGGGGAGCTGTTTTTT.

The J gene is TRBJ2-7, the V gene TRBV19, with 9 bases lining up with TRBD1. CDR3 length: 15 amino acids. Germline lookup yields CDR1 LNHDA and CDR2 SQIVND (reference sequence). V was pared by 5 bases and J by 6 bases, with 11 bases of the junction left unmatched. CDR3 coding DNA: TGTGCCAGTAGTGGACAGGGGCTGTCCCTGGGCGAGCAGTACTTC. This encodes CASSGQGLSLGEQYF.

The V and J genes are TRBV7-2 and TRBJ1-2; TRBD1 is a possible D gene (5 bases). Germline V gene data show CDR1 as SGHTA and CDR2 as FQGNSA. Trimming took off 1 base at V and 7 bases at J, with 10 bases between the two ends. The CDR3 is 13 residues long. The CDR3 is CASSLGRTSGYTF. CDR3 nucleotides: TGTGCCAGCAGCTTAGGACGGACATCTGGCTACACCTTC.

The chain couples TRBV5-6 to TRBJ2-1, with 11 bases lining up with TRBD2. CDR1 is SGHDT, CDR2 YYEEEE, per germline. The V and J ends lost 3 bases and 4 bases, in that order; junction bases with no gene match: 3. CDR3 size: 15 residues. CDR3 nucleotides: TGTGCCAGCAGCTCTGGGACTAGCGGTTACAATGAGCAGTTCTTC. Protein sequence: CASSSGTSGYNEQFF.

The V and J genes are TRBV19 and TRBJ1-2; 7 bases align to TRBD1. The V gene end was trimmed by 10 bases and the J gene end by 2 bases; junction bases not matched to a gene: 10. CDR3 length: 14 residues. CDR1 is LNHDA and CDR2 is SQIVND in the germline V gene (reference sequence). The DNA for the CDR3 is TGTGCCACCCTCTACAGGGGAAGAAACTATGGCTACACCTTC. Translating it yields CATLYRGRNYGYTF.

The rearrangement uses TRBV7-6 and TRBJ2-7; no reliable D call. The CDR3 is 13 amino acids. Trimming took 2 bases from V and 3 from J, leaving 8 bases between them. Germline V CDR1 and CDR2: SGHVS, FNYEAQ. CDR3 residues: CASSLSLLYEQYF. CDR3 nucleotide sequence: TGTGCCAGCAGCTTAAGCCTCCTCTACGAGCAGTACTTC.

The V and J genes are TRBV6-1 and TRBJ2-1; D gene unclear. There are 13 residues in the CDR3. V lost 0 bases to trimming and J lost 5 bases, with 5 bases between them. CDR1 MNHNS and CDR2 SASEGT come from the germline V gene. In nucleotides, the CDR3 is TGTGCCAGCAGTGAAGCGTCTAACAATGAGCAGTTCTTC. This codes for CASSEASNNEQFF.

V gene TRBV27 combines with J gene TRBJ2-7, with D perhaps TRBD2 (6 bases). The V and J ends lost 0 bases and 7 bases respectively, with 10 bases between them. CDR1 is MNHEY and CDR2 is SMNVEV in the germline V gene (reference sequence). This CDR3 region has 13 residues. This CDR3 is CASSLSVAVEQYF. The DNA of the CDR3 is TGTGCCAGCAGTTTATCGGTAGCGGTAGAGCAGTACTTC.

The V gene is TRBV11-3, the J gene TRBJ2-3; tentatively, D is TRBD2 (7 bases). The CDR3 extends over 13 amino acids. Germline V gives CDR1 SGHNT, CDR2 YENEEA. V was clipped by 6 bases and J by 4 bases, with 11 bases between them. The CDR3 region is CASRGGLSDTQYF. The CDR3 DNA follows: TGTGCCAGCAGAGGGGGACTATCAGATACGCAGTATTTT.

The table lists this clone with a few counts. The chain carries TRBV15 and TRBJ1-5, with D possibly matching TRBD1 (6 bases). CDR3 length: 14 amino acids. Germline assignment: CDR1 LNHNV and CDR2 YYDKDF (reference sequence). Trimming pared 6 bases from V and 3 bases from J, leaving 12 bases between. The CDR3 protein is CATRGTRDNQPQHF. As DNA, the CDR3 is TGTGCCACCAGGGGGACACGGGACAATCAGCCCCAGCATTTT.

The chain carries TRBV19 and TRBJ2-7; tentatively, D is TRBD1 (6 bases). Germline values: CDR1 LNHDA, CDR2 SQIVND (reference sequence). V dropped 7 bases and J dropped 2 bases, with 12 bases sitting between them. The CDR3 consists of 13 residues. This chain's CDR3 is CASTSRGTYEQYF. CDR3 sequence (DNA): TGTGCCAGTACCTCTAGGGGGACCTACGAGCAGTACTTC.

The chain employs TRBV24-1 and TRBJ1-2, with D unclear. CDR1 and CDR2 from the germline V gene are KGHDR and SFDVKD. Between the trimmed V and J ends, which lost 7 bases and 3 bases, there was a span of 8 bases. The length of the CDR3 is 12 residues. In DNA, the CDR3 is TGTGCCACCAGGGGAGAGGACTATGGCTACACCTTC. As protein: CATRGEDYGYTF.

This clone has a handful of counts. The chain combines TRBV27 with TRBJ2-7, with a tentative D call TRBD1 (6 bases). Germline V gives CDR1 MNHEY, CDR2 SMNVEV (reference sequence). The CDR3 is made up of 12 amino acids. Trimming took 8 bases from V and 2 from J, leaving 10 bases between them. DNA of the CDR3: TGTGCCAGCCGGGACATCACCTACGAGCAGTACTTC. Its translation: CASRDITYEQYF.

The CDR3 sequence: CASSSSLTENGSPLHF. CDR3 in DNA: TGTGCCAGCAGCTCGAGTCTTACGGAGAATGGTTCACCCCTCCACTTT. The V call is TRBV9, the J call TRBJ1-6; D remains ambiguous. CDR3 length equals 16 residues. Trimming took off 4 bases at V and 9 bases at J, with 20 bases between the two ends. In germline, CDR1 is SGDLS, CDR2 YYNGEE.

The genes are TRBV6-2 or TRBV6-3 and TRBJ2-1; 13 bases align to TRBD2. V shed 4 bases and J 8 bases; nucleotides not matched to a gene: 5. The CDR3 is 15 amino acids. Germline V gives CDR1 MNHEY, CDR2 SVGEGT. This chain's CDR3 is CASSSWTSGSDEQFF. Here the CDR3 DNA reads TGTGCCAGCAGTTCCTGGACTAGCGGGAGTGATGAGCAGTTCTTC.

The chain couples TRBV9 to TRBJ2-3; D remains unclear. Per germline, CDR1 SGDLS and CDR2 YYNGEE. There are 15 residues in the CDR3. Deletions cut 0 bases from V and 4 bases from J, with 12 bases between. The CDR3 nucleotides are TGTGCCAGCAGCGTAGACGGTTTTTCTTCAGATACGCAGTATTTT. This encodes CASSVDGFSSDTQYF. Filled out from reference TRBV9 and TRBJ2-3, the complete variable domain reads DSGVTQTPKHLITATGQRVTLRCSPRSGDLSVYWYQQSLDQGLQFLIQYYNGEERAKGNILERFSAQQFPDLHSELNLSSLELGDSALYFCASSVDGFSSDTQYFGPGTRLTVL.

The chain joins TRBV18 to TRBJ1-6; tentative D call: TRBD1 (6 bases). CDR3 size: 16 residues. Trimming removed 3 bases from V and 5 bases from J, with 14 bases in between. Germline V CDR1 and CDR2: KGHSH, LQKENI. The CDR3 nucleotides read TGTGCCAGCTCACCTTCTCCGGGACACAATAATTCACCCCTCCACTTT. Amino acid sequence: CASSPSPGHNNSPLHF. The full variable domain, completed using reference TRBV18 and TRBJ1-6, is NAGVMQNPRHLVRRRGQEARLRCSPMKGHSHVYWYRQLPEEGLKFMVYLQKENIIDESGMPKERFSAEFPKEGPSILRIQQVVRGDSAAYFCASSPSPGHNNSPLHFGNGTRLTVT.

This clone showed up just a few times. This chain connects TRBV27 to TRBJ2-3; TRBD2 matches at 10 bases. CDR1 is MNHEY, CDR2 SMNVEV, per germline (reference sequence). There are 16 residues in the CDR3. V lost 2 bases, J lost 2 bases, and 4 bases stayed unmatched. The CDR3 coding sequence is TGTGCCAGCAGTTTAGCTAGCGGGGGACTCACAGATACGCAGTATTTT. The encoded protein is CASSLASGGLTDTQYF.

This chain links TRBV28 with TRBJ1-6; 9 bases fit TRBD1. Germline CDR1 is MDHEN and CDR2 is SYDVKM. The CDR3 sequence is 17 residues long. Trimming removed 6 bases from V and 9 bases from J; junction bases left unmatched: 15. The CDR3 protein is CASSTRLGQGKGSPLHF. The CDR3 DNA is TGTGCCAGCAGCACCAGACTGGGACAGGGAAAAGGTTCACCCCTCCACTTT.

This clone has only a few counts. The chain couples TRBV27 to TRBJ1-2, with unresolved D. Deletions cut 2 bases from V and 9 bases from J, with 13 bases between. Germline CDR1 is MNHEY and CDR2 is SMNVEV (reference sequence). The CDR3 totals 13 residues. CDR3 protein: CASSLLEGKSYTF. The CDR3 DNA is TGTGCCAGCAGTTTACTCGAGGGAAAGAGCTACACCTTC.

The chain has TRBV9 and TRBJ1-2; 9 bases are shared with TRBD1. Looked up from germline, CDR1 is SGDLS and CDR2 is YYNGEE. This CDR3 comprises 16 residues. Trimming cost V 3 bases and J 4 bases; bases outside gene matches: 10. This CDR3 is CASSATGGAGSYGYTF. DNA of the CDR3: TGTGCCAGCAGCGCAACAGGGGGCGCGGGGAGCTATGGCTACACCTTC. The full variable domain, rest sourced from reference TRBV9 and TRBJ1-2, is DSGVTQTPKHLITATGQRVTLRCSPRSGDLSVYWYQQSLDQGLQFLIQYYNGEERAKGNILERFSAQQFPDLHSELNLSSLELGDSALYFCASSATGGAGSYGYTFGSGTRLTVV.

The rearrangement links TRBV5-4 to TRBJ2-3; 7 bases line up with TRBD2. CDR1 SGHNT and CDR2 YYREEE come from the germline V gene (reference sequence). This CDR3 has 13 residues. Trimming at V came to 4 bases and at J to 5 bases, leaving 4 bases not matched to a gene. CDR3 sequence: CASSRGGVDTQYF. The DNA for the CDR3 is TGTGCCAGCAGCCGTGGGGGGGTAGATACGCAGTATTTT.

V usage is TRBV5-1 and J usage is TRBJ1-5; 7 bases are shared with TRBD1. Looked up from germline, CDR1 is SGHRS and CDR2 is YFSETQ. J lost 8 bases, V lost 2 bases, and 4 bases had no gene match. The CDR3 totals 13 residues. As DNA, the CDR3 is TGCGCCAGCAGCTTCCAGGGGGTCGAGCCCCAGCATTTT. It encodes CASSFQGVEPQHF.

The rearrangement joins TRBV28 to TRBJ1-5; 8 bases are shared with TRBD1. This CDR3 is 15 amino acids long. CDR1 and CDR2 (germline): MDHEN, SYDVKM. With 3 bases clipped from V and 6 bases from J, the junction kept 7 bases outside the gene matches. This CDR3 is CASSLQGAMVQPQHF. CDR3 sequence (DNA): TGTGCCAGCAGTTTGCAGGGGGCGATGGTTCAGCCCCAGCATTTT.

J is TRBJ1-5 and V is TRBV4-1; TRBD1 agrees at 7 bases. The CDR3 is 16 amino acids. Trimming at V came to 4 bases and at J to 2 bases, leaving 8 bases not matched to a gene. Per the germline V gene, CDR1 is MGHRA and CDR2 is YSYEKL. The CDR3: CASSPPNDRGNQPQHF. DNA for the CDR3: TGCGCCAGCAGCCCCCCGAACGACAGGGGCAATCAGCCCCAGCATTTT.

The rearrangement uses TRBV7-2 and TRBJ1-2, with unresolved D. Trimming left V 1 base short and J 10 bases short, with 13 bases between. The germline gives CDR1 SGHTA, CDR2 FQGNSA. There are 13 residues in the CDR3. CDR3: CASSLGFTRAYTF. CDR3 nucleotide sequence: TGTGCCAGCAGCTTAGGGTTCACGCGGGCCTACACCTTC.

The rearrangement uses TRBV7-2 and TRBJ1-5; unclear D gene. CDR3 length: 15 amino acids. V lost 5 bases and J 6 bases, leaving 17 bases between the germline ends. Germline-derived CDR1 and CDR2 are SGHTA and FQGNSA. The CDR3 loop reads CASSIRGQTTQPQHF. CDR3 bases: TGTGCCAGCAGCATTAGAGGGCAGACCACTCAGCCCCAGCATTTT. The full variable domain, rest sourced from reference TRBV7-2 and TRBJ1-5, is GAGVSQSPSNKVTEKGKDVELRCDPISGHTALYWYRQSLGQGLEFLIYFQGNSAPDKSGLPSDRFSAERTGGSVSTLTIQRTQQEDSAVYLCASSIRGQTTQPQHFGDGTRLSIL.